This T cell receptor (beta chain) was documented in a study of cytomegalovirus exposure and HLA in healthy donors. The primer mix had 60 Vbeta and 13 Jbeta primers. Profiled with immunoSEQ multiplex PCR; TCRdb holds only in-frame clones, not every one. Of some 180,000 clones listed, about four fifths are singletons. Every donor was a healthy person donating bone marrow. In this sample, this clone turned up once. Its specificity is not known. General observations from the study: Among TCR beta chains of equal frequency, HLA-associated ones were more clonally expanded in a later analysis. The classifier was said to identify cytomegalovirus status with high specificity and sensitivity.

The CDR3 consists of 14 residues. Germline V lookup: CDR1 SNHLY, CDR2 FYNNEI. Trimming at V came to 6 bases and at J to 4 bases, leaving 5 bases not matched to a gene. Sequencing used PBMCs. V is TRBV2 and J is TRBJ1-5; 8 positions agree with TRBD1. The sequence was obtained from a male donor in good health and CMV-seronegative. CDR3 sequence: CASSLQGVNQPQHF. The CDR3 coding sequence is TGTGCCAGCAGCCTACAGGGGGTTAATCAGCCCCAGCATTTT.